What follows is one T cell receptor (beta chain) and its context. These data originate in a study of blood T cell repertoires in COVID-19. The protocol was immunoSEQ multiplex PCR, while the TCRdb copy is restricted to in-frame clones and leaves out a portion. The repertoire holds about 30,000 clones, 90% seen once, with roughly 36% in the top ten. The CDR3 is 13 amino acids. The junction had 2 bases not matched to a gene; V was cut back by 4 bases and J by 5 bases. Germline CDR1 SGHTA, CDR2 FQGNSA. The chain joins TRBV7-2 to TRBJ2-1, with TRBD1 matching over 7 bases. Sequencing was performed on peripheral blood. This clonotype was sampled from a man aged 55-75 years with active or convalescent COVID-19. Here the CDR3 DNA reads TGTGCCAGCAGCTCGGACAGGAACAATGAGCAGTTCTTC. Protein: CASSSDRNNEQFF. The whole variable domain, remainder taken from reference TRBV7-2 and TRBJ2-1, is GAGVSQSPSNKVTEKGKDVELRCDPISGHTALYWYRQSLGQGLEFLIYFQGNSAPDKSGLPSDRFSAERTGGSVSTLTIQRTQQEDSAVYLCASSSDRNNEQFFGPGTRLTVL.